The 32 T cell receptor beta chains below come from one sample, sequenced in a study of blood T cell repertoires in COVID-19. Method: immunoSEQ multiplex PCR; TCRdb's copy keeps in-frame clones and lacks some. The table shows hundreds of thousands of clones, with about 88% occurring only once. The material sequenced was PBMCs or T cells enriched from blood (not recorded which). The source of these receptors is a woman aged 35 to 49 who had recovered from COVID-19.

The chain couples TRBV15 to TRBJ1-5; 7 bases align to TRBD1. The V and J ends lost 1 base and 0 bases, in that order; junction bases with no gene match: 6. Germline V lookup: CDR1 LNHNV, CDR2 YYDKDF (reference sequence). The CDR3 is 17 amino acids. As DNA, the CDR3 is TGTGCCACCAGCAGAGCCGACAGGGTGAATAGCAATCAGCCCCAGCATTTT. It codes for CATSRADRVNSNQPQHF.

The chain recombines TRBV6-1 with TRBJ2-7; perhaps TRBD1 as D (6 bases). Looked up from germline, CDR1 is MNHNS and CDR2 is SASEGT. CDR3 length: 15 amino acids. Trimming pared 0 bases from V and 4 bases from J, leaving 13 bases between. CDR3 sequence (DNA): TGTGCCAGCAGTGAAGCCGACAGGTTCTCATACGAGCAGTACTTC. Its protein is CASSEADRFSYEQYF.

The CDR3 DNA follows: TGTGCCAGCATCCCCGTCGGCTACACCTTC. Its protein is CASIPVGYTF. The gene calls are TRBV7-2 and TRBJ1-2; D unclear. Germline V gene sequence: CDR1 SGHTA, CDR2 FQGNSA. V was cut by 7 bases and J by 8 bases, with 8 bases left in between. This CDR3 is 10 amino acids long.

CDR3 in amino acids: CASSPWAVNEKLFF. In nucleotides, the CDR3 is TGTGCCAGCAGCCCATGGGCCGTGAATGAAAAACTGTTTTTT. This chain joins TRBV5-8 and TRBJ1-4; no definite D call. The ends were cut back, 4 bases at V and 5 bases at J, with 12 bases in the middle. The CDR3 has 14 amino acids. Germline loops: CDR1 SGHTS, CDR2 YDEGEE. The full variable domain, its missing parts supplied by reference TRBV5-8 and TRBJ1-4, is EAGVTQSPTHLIKTRGQQATLRCSPISGHTSVYWYQQALGLGLQFLLWYDEGEERNRGNFPPRFSGRQFPNYSSELNVNALELEDSALYLCASSPWAVNEKLFFGSGTQLSVL.

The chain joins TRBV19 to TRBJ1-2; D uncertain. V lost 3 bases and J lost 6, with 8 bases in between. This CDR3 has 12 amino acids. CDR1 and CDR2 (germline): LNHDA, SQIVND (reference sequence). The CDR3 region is CASSIEVDGYTF. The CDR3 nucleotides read TGTGCCAGTAGTATTGAGGTTGATGGCTACACCTTC. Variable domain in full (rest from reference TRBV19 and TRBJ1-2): DGGITQSPKYLFRKEGQNVTLSCEQNLNHDAMYWYRQDPGQGLRLIYYSQIVNDFQKGDIAEGYSVSREKKESFPLTVTSAQKNPTAFYLCASSIEVDGYTFGSGTRLTVV.

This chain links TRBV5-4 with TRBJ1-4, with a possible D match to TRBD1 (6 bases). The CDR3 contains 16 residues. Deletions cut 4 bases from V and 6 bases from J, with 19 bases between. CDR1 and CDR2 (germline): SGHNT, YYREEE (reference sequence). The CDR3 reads CASSVGGGQTYEKLFF. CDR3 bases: TGTGCCAGCAGCGTCGGGGGGGGACAAACATATGAAAAACTGTTTTTT.

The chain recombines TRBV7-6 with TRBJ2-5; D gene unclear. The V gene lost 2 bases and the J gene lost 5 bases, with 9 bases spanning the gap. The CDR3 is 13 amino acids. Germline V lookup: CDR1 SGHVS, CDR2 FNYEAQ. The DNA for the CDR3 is TGTGCCAGCAGCTTATTGGCTTGGGAGACCCAGTACTTC. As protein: CASSLLAWETQYF.

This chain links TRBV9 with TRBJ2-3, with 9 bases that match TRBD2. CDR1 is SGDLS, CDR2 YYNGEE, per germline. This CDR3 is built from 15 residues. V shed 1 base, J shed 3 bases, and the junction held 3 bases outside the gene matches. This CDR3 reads CASSVIAGVTDTQYF. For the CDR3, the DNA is TGTGCCAGCAGCGTAATAGCGGGAGTTACAGATACGCAGTATTTT.

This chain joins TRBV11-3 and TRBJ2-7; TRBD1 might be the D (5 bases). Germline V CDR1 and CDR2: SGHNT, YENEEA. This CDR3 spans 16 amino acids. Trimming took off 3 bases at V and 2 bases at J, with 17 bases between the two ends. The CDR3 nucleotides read TGTGCCAGCAGCTTTGGCGCATTCAGGGAAACCTACGAGCAGTACTTC. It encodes CASSFGAFRETYEQYF.

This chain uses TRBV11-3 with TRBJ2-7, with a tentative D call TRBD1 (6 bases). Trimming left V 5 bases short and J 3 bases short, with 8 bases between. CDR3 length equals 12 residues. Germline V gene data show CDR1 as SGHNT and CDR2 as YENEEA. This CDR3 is CASSLDSYEQYF. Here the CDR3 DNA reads TGTGCCAGCAGCCTGGACAGCTACGAGCAGTACTTC.

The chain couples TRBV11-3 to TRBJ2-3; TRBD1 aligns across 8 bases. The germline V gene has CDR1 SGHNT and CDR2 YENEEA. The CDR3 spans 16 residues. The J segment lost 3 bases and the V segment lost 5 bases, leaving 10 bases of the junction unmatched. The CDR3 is CASSLRGQGETDTQYF. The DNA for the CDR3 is TGTGCCAGCAGCCTCAGGGGGCAGGGGGAGACAGATACGCAGTATTTT.

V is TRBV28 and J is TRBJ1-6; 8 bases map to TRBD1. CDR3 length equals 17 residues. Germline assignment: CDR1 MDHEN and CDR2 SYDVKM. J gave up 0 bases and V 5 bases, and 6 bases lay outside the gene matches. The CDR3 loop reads CASSKWTGSSYNSPLHF. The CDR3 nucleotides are TGTGCCAGCAGTAAGTGGACAGGGAGCTCCTATAATTCACCCCTCCACTTT.

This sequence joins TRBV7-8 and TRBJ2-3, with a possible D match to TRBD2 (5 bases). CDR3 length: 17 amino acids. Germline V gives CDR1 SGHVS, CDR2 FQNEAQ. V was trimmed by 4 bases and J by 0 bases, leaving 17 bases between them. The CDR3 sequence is CASSSRARALSTDTQYF. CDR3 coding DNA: TGTGCCAGCAGCTCAAGGGCGAGGGCTTTAAGCACAGATACGCAGTATTTT.

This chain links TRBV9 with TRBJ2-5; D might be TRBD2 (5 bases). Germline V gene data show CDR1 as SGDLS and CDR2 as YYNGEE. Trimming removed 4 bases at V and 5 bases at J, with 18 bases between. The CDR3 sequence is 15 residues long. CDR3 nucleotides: TGTGCCAGCAGCTCAGAGGGAGAGGGCCCCGAGACCCAGTACTTC. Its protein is CASSSEGEGPETQYF.

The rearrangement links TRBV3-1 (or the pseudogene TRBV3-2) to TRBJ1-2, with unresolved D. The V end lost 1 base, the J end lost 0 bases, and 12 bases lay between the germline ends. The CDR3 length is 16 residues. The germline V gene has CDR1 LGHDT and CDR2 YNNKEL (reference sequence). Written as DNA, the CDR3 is TGTGCCAGCAGCCAAGCCTTGGGAGGGACTAACTATGGCTACACCTTC. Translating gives CASSQALGGTNYGYTF.

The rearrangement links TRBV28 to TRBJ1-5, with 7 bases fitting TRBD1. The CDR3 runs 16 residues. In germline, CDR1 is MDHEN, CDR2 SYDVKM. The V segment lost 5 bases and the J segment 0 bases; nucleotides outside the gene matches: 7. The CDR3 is CASSLGGVNSNQPQHF. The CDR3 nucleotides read TGTGCCAGCAGTCTAGGGGGCGTTAATAGCAATCAGCCCCAGCATTTT.

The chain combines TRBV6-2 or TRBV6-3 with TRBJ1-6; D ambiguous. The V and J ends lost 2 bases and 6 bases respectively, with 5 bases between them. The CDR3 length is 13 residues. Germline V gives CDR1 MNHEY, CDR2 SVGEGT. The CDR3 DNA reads TGTGCCAGCAGTTACGTCCGTAATTCACCCCTCCACTTT. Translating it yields CASSYVRNSPLHF.

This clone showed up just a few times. The CDR3 nucleotides are TGTGCCACCAGCAGAGGACGGGAGGCCTACAATGAGCAGTTCTTC. Translating gives CATSRGREAYNEQFF. V usage is TRBV15 and J usage is TRBJ2-1; 7 bases are a match to TRBD2. Germline V gene sequence: CDR1 LNHNV, CDR2 YYDKDF (reference sequence). The V segment lost 1 base and the J segment 2 bases; nucleotides outside the gene matches: 2. The CDR3 is 15 amino acids.

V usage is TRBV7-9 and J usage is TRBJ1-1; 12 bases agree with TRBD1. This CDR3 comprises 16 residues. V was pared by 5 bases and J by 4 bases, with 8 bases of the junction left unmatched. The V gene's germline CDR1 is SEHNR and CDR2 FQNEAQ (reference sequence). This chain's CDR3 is CASSQGTGGKVTEAFF. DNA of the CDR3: TGTGCCAGCAGCCAAGGGACAGGGGGCAAGGTCACTGAAGCTTTCTTT.

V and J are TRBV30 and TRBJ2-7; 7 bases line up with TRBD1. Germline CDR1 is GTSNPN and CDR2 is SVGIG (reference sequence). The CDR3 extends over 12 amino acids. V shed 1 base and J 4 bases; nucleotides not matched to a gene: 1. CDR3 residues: CAWSGDRYEQYF. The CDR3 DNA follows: TGTGCCTGGAGTGGGGACAGATACGAGCAGTACTTC.

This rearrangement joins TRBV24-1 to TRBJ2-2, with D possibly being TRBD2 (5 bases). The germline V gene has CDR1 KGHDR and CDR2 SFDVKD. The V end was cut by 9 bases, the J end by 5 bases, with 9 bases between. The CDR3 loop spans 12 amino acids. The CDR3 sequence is CATGSGTGELFF. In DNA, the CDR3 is TGTGCCACCGGGTCGGGGACCGGGGAGCTGTTTTTT.

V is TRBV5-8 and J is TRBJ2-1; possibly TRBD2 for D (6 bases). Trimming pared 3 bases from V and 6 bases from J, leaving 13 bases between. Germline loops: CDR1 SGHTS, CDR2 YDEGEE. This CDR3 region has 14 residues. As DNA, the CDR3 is TGTGCCAGCAGCTCGGGAGTCTGGGGCAATGAGCAGTTCTTC. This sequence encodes CASSSGVWGNEQFF.

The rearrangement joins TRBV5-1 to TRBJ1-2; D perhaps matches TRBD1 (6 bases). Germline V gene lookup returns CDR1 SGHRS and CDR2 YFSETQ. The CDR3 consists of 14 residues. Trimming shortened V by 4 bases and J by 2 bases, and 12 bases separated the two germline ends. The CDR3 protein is CASSKDSVNYGYTF. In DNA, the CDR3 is TGCGCCAGCAGCAAGGACAGTGTGAACTATGGCTACACCTTC.

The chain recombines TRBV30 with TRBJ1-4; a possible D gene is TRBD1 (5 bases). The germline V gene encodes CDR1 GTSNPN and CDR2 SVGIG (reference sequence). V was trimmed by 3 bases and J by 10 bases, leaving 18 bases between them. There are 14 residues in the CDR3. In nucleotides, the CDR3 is TGTGCCTGGAGAGTGGAACAGGCGGCTGGAAAACTGTTTTTT. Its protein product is CAWRVEQAAGKLFF.

The CDR3 region is CASSRTGGNEKLFF. DNA of the CDR3: TGTGCCAGCAGCCGGACAGGGGGGAATGAAAAACTGTTTTTT. The chain recombines TRBV5-5 with TRBJ1-4; 10 positions match TRBD1. The CDR3 runs 14 residues. Trimming at V came to 4 bases and at J to 5 bases, leaving 2 bases not matched to a gene. Germline-derived CDR1 and CDR2 are SGHKS and YYEKEE (reference sequence).

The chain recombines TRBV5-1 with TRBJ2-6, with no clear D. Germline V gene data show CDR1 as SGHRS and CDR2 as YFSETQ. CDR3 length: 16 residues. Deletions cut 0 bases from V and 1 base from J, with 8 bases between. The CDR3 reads CASSLALLSGANVLTF. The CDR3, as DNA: TGCGCCAGCAGCTTGGCCCTGTTATCTGGGGCCAACGTCCTGACTTTC.

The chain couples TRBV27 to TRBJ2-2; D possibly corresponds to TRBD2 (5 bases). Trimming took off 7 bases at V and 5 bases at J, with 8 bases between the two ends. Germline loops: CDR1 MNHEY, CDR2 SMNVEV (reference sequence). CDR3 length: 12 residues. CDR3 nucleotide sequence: TGTGCCAGCAACCCGGGAACCGGGGAGCTGTTTTTT. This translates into CASNPGTGELFF.

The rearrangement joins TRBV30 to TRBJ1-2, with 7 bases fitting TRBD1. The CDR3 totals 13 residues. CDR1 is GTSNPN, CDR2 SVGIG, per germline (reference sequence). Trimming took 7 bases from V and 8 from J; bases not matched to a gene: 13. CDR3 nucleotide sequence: TGTGCCTCAAGGGGGTCGGGACAGACCGGCTACACCTTC. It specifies CASRGSGQTGYTF.

The CDR3 DNA is TGTGCCAGCTCACCTGGACAGGCCCACGAGCAGTACTTC. This encodes CASSPGQAHEQYF. The chain joins TRBV18 to TRBJ2-7, with 7 nucleotides matching TRBD1. V shed 3 bases, J shed 5 bases, and the junction held 4 bases outside the gene matches. The germline V gene has CDR1 KGHSH and CDR2 LQKENI. This CDR3 spans 13 amino acids. The full variable domain, with the rest looked up from reference TRBV18 and TRBJ2-7, is NAGVMQNPRHLVRRRGQEARLRCSPMKGHSHVYWYRQLPEEGLKFMVYLQKENIIDESGMPKERFSAEFPKEGPSILRIQQVVRGDSAAYFCASSPGQAHEQYFGPGTRLTVT.

The CDR3 coding sequence is TGCGCCAGCAGCCAAGGACAGGGGTACCAGCCCCAGCATTTT. Translated: CASSQGQGYQPQHF. This chain links TRBV4-3 with TRBJ1-5; 8 bases fit TRBD1. V was clipped by 1 base and J by 7 bases; unmatched bases: 3. Germline-derived CDR1 and CDR2 are LGHNA and YSLEER. This CDR3 contains 14 residues.

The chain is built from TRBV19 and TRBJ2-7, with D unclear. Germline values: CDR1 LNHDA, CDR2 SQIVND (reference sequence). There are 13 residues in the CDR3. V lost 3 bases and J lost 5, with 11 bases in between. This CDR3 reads CASSIQAFHEQYF. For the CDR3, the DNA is TGTGCCAGTAGTATTCAGGCATTCCACGAGCAGTACTTC.

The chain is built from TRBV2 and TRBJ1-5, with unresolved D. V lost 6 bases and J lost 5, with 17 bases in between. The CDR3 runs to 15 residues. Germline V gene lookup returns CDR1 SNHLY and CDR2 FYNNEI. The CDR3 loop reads CASSRGKTGHQPQHF. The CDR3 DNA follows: TGTGCCAGCAGCCGAGGGAAAACGGGTCATCAGCCCCAGCATTTT.